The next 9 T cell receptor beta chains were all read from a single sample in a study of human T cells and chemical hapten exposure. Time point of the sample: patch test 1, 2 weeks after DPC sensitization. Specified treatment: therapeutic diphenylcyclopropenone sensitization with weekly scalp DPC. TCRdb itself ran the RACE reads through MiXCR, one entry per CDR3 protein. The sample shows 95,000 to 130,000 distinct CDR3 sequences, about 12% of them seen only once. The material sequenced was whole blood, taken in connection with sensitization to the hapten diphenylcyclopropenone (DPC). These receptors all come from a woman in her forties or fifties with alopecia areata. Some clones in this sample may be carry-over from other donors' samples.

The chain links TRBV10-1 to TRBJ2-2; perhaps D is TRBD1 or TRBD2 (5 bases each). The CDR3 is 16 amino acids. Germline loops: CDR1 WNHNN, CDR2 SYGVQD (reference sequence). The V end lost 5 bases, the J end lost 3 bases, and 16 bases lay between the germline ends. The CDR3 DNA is TGCGCCAGCAGTCCTCGGGGCAGGGCCCACACCGGGGAGCTGTTTTTT. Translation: CASSPRGRAHTGELFF.

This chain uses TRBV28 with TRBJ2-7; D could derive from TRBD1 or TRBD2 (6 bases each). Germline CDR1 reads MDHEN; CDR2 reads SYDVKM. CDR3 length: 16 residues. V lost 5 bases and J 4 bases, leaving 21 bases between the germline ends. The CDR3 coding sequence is TGTGCCAGCAGTCTGACAGTGGGGGGCCCCTATTACGAGCAGTACTTC. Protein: CASSLTVGGPYYEQYF.

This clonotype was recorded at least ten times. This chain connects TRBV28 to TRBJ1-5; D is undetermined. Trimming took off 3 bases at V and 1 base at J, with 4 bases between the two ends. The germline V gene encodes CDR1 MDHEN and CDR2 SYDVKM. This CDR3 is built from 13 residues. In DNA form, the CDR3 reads TGTGCCAGCAGTTTGGTCAGCAATCAGCCCCAGCATTTT. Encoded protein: CASSLVSNQPQHF.

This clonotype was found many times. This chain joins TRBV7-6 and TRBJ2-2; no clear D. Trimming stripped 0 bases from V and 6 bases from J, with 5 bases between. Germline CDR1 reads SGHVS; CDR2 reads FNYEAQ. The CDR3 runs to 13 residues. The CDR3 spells CASSLAIAGELFF. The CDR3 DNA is TGTGCCAGCAGCTTAGCAATTGCCGGGGAGCTGTTTTTT.

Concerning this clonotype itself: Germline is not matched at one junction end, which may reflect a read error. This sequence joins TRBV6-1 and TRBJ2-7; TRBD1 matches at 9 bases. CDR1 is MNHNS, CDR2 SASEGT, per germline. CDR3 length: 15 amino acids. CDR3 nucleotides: TGTGCCAGCACCAGGGACAGGGATCCCTCCAACGAGCAGTACTTC. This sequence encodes CASTRDRDPSNEQYF.

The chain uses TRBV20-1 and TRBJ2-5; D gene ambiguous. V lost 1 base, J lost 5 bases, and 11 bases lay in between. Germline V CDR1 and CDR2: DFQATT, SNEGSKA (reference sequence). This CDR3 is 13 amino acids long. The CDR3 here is CSARARLKETQYF. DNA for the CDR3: TGCAGTGCTAGAGCTCGATTGAAGGAGACCCAGTACTTC.

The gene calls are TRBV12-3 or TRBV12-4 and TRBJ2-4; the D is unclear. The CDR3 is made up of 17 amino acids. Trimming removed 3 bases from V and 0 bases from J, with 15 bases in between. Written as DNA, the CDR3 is TGTGCCAGCAGTTTTCGCCCGGATGGCTTAGCCAAAAACATTCAGTACTTC. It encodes CASSFRPDGLAKNIQYF.

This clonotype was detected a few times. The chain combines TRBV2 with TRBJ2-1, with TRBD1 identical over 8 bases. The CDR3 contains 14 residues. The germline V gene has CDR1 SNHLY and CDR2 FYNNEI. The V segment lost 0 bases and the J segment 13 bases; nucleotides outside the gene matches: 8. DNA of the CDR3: TGTGCCAGCAGTGAAGCGCTAAGTCAGGGGGCTCAGTTCTTC. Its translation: CASSEALSQGAQFF.

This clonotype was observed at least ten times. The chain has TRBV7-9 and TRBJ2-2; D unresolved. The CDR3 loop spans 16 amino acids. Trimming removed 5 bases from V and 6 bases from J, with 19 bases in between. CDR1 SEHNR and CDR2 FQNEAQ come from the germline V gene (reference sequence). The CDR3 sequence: CASSPTNRPGSGELFF. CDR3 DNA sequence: TGTGCCAGCAGCCCAACGAATCGGCCAGGATCCGGGGAGCTGTTTTTT.